These T cell receptor beta chains were read from a single sample in a study of Ad26.COV2.S vaccination and SARS-CoV-2 variants. The assay was immunoSEQ multiplex PCR, and TCRdb's table has in-frame clones only and misses some. The sample carries about 680,000 clones, around 89% recorded once. The sequencing here drew on peripheral blood, taken in a trial of Ad26.COV2.S vaccine versus placebo. These receptor sequences come from a person between 18 and 65 years old who received the Ad26.COV2.S COVID-19 vaccine or a placebo. The CDR3 runs from the conserved cysteine through the conserved F or W. Each record gives: clone size, J gene, V gene, D gene, CDR3 protein, CDR3 DNA. The D gene is left open where the match is weak. Where a row states a size, it is once, few, many or the class of an expanded clone; other rows omit it.

clone_size: -; j_call: TRBJ2-1; v_call: TRBV19; d_call: -; cdr3_aa: CASSMPRRGGNEQFF; cdr3_nt: TGTGCCAGTAGTATGCCGCGCAGGGGAGGAAATGAGCAGTTCTTC
clone_size: -; j_call: TRBJ2-7; v_call: TRBV3-1/TRBV3-2; d_call: -; cdr3_aa: CASNLGGSEQYF; cdr3_nt: TGTGCCAGCAATTTGGGGGGCTCCGAGCAGTACTTC
clone_size: once; j_call: TRBJ2-1; v_call: TRBV19; d_call: -; cdr3_aa: CASSIGASYNEQFF; cdr3_nt: TGTGCCAGTAGTATTGGGGCTTCCTACAATGAGCAGTTCTTC
clone_size: once; j_call: TRBJ1-1; v_call: TRBV9; d_call: -; cdr3_aa: CASSVVMGWNTEAFF; cdr3_nt: TGTGCCAGCAGCGTAGTAATGGGCTGGAACACTGAAGCTTTCTTT
clone_size: -; j_call: TRBJ2-7; v_call: TRBV2; d_call: -; cdr3_aa: CASSDGHREQYF; cdr3_nt: TGTGCCAGCAGTGATGGACATCGGGAGCAGTACTTC
clone_size: -; j_call: TRBJ1-1; v_call: TRBV7-2; d_call: -; cdr3_aa: CASSFGYVGQNRAFF; cdr3_nt: TGTGCCAGCAGCTTCGGGTACGTCGGACAGAACCGAGCTTTCTTT
clone_size: -; j_call: TRBJ1-1; v_call: TRBV12-3/TRBV12-4; d_call: -; cdr3_aa: CASSRTRNTEAFF; cdr3_nt: TGTGCCAGCAGTCGGACAAGGAACACTGAAGCTTTCTTT
clone_size: -; j_call: TRBJ2-3; v_call: TRBV30; d_call: -; cdr3_aa: CAWLGGGKRDTQYF; cdr3_nt: TGTGCCTGGTTGGGAGGGGGGAAACGGGATACGCAGTATTTT
clone_size: -; j_call: TRBJ1-2; v_call: TRBV6-2/TRBV6-3; d_call: -; cdr3_aa: CASSYPRTADYGYTF; cdr3_nt: TGTGCCAGCAGTTACCCACGGACAGCAGACTATGGCTACACCTTC
clone_size: -; j_call: TRBJ2-1; v_call: TRBV4-2; d_call: -; cdr3_aa: CASSQTLTSYNEQFF; cdr3_nt: TGTGCCAGCAGCCAAACCCTAACTTCCTACAATGAGCAGTTCTTC
clone_size: -; j_call: TRBJ1-1; v_call: TRBV3-1/TRBV3-2; d_call: -; cdr3_aa: CASSQDTAGIEAFF; cdr3_nt: TGTGCCAGCAGCCAAGATACCGCAGGGATTGAAGCTTTCTTT
clone_size: -; j_call: TRBJ2-2; v_call: TRBV5-1; d_call: -; cdr3_aa: CASSLGSGLTGELFF; cdr3_nt: TGCGCCAGCAGCTTGGGGTCAGGGCTCACCGGGGAGCTGTTTTTT
clone_size: -; j_call: TRBJ2-2; v_call: TRBV5-6; d_call: -; cdr3_aa: CASSLEGSRRGTGELFF; cdr3_nt: TGTGCCAGCAGCTTGGAGGGTAGCCGGAGGGGCACCGGGGAGCTGTTTTTT
clone_size: -; j_call: TRBJ2-1; v_call: TRBV7-2; d_call: -; cdr3_aa: CASSSLTDEQFF; cdr3_nt: TGTGCCAGCAGCTCCTTGACTGATGAGCAGTTCTTC
clone_size: -; j_call: TRBJ2-7; v_call: TRBV6-5; d_call: -; cdr3_aa: CASSYGGAGSSYEQYF; cdr3_nt: TGTGCCAGCAGTTACGGGGGTGCGGGCAGTTCCTACGAGCAGTACTTC
clone_size: -; j_call: TRBJ2-5; v_call: TRBV6-4; d_call: -; cdr3_aa: CATAPTGTEGETQYF; cdr3_nt: TGTGCCACCGCTCCGACCGGGACGGAGGGAGAGACCCAGTACTTC
clone_size: -; j_call: TRBJ1-6; v_call: TRBV7-8; d_call: -; cdr3_aa: CASSYGTTNNSPLHF; cdr3_nt: TGTGCCAGCAGCTACGGAACAACTAATAATTCACCCCTCCACTTT
clone_size: -; j_call: TRBJ2-2; v_call: TRBV10-3; d_call: TRBD1; cdr3_aa: CASQTSGQSFTGELFF; cdr3_nt: TGTGCCTCCCAAACCTCGGGACAGTCTTTTACCGGGGAGCTGTTTTTT
clone_size: -; j_call: TRBJ1-5; v_call: TRBV27; d_call: TRBD1; cdr3_aa: CASRLQGNGDQPQHF; cdr3_nt: TGTGCCAGCAGACTACAGGGGAATGGGGATCAGCCCCAGCATTTT
clone_size: -; j_call: TRBJ2-2; v_call: TRBV5-1; d_call: -; cdr3_aa: CASTDPLRGGTGELFF; cdr3_nt: TGCGCCAGCACCGACCCCCTGCGGGGTGGCACCGGGGAGCTGTTTTTT
clone_size: once; j_call: TRBJ2-4; v_call: TRBV5-4; d_call: TRBD1; cdr3_aa: CASSLQGENIQYF; cdr3_nt: TGTGCCAGCAGCTTGCAGGGGGAAAACATTCAGTACTTC
clone_size: few; j_call: TRBJ2-7; v_call: TRBV25-1; d_call: -; cdr3_aa: CASSGYYEQYF; cdr3_nt: TGTGCCAGCAGTGGTTATTACGAGCAGTACTTC
clone_size: -; j_call: TRBJ1-5; v_call: TRBV30; d_call: TRBD1; cdr3_aa: CAWGRQGDQPQHF; cdr3_nt: TGTGCCTGGGGCCGACAGGGCGATCAGCCCCAGCATTTT
clone_size: -; j_call: TRBJ1-6; v_call: TRBV9; d_call: -; cdr3_aa: CASSGRTYNSPLHF; cdr3_nt: TGTGCCAGCAGCGGCCGGACCTATAATTCACCCCTCCACTTT
clone_size: -; j_call: TRBJ1-1; v_call: TRBV12-3/TRBV12-4; d_call: -; cdr3_aa: CASSLYLNTEAFF; cdr3_nt: TGTGCCAGCAGTTTGTACCTGAACACTGAAGCTTTCTTT
clone_size: -; j_call: TRBJ2-1; v_call: TRBV9; d_call: TRBD2; cdr3_aa: CASSVGGSGGASYNEQFF; cdr3_nt: TGTGCCAGCAGCGTGGGGGGTAGCGGGGGGGCCTCCTACAATGAGCAGTTCTTC
clone_size: -; j_call: TRBJ2-5; v_call: TRBV10-1; d_call: -; cdr3_aa: CASSEGSLRQETQYF; cdr3_nt: TGCGCCAGCAGTGAGGGTAGCCTTCGGCAAGAGACCCAGTACTTC
clone_size: once; j_call: TRBJ2-5; v_call: TRBV5-8; d_call: -; cdr3_aa: CASSLGNRNKETQYF; cdr3_nt: TGTGCCAGCAGCTTGGGGAATAGAAACAAAGAGACCCAGTACTTC
clone_size: -; j_call: TRBJ2-1; v_call: TRBV12-5; d_call: TRBD2; cdr3_aa: CASGLGDYPYNEQFF; cdr3_nt: TGTGCTAGTGGTTTGGGGGACTATCCCTACAATGAGCAGTTCTTC
clone_size: once; j_call: TRBJ1-1; v_call: TRBV24-1; d_call: TRBD1; cdr3_aa: CATSESDRVSEAFF; cdr3_nt: TGTGCCACCAGTGAATCAGACAGGGTAAGTGAGGCTTTCTTT
clone_size: -; j_call: TRBJ1-1; v_call: TRBV15; d_call: -; cdr3_aa: CATSREGNTEAFF; cdr3_nt: TGTGCCACCAGCAGAGAAGGGAACACTGAAGCTTTCTTT
clone_size: -; j_call: TRBJ1-5; v_call: TRBV7-2; d_call: TRBD1; cdr3_aa: CASSLTGGLGQPQHF; cdr3_nt: TGTGCCAGCAGCTTAACAGGGGGCTTGGGTCAGCCCCAGCATTTT
clone_size: once; j_call: TRBJ2-7; v_call: TRBV10-2; d_call: -; cdr3_aa: CASSERVTYEQYF; cdr3_nt: TGCGCCAGCAGTGAGCGGGTAACATACGAGCAGTACTTC
clone_size: -; j_call: TRBJ1-2; v_call: TRBV30; d_call: -; cdr3_aa: CAWTLGGGYGYTF; cdr3_nt: TGTGCCTGGACCCTAGGAGGGGGCTATGGCTACACCTTC
clone_size: -; j_call: TRBJ2-3; v_call: TRBV24-1; d_call: TRBD1; cdr3_aa: CATSDPQGAVDTQYF; cdr3_nt: TGTGCCACCAGTGATCCCCAGGGGGCTGTAGATACGCAGTATTTT
clone_size: few; j_call: TRBJ1-2; v_call: TRBV7-9; d_call: -; cdr3_aa: CASSLGQGSRGGYTF; cdr3_nt: TGTGCCAGCAGCTTAGGTCAGGGGAGTCGAGGTGGCTACACCTTC
clone_size: -; j_call: TRBJ1-6; v_call: TRBV4-3; d_call: -; cdr3_aa: CASSQDGLQTVSPLHF; cdr3_nt: TGCGCCAGCAGCCAAGATGGTTTACAGACAGTCTCACCCCTCCACTTT
clone_size: -; j_call: TRBJ1-2; v_call: TRBV6-6; d_call: -; cdr3_aa: CASNPGTGYTF; cdr3_nt: TGTGCCAGCAACCCAGGGACGGGCTACACCTTC
clone_size: -; j_call: TRBJ1-2; v_call: TRBV4-1; d_call: -; cdr3_aa: CASSQAGTNYGYTF; cdr3_nt: TGCGCCAGCAGCCAAGCAGGGACCAACTATGGCTACACCTTC
clone_size: -; j_call: TRBJ2-7; v_call: TRBV19; d_call: TRBD1; cdr3_aa: CASSRDRGLSEQYF; cdr3_nt: TGTGCCAGTAGTCGGGACAGGGGGCTTAGCGAGCAGTACTTC
clone_size: -; j_call: TRBJ2-7; v_call: TRBV5-5; d_call: TRBD1; cdr3_aa: CASSTSGGSLGNEQYF; cdr3_nt: TGTGCCAGCAGCACATCAGGGGGCAGTTTGGGGAACGAGCAGTACTTC
clone_size: -; j_call: TRBJ1-1; v_call: TRBV7-2; d_call: -; cdr3_aa: CASSLVGGEKAFF; cdr3_nt: TGTGCCAGCAGCTTAGTCGGAGGGGAGAAAGCTTTCTTT
clone_size: -; j_call: TRBJ1-1; v_call: TRBV6-5; d_call: -; cdr3_aa: CASRGEVTEAFF; cdr3_nt: TGTGCCAGCCGGGGAGAGGTCACTGAAGCTTTCTTT
clone_size: once; j_call: TRBJ2-1; v_call: TRBV4-2; d_call: TRBD2; cdr3_aa: CASGREVEQFF; cdr3_nt: TGTGCCAGCGGCCGGGAGGTTGAGCAGTTCTTC
clone_size: -; j_call: TRBJ2-5; v_call: TRBV5-1; d_call: TRBD1; cdr3_aa: CASSSRDRGPYFETQYF; cdr3_nt: TGCGCCAGCAGCTCCCGGGACAGGGGACCTTATTTTGAGACCCAGTACTTC
clone_size: -; j_call: TRBJ2-7; v_call: TRBV18; d_call: -; cdr3_aa: CASSPPRQPYEQYF; cdr3_nt: TGTGCCAGCTCACCACCGAGACAGCCCTACGAGCAGTACTTC
clone_size: -; j_call: TRBJ2-1; v_call: TRBV3-1/TRBV3-2; d_call: -; cdr3_aa: CASSQDLGTGNNEQFF; cdr3_nt: TGTGCCAGCAGCCAAGATTTGGGGACCGGGAACAATGAGCAGTTCTTC
clone_size: -; j_call: TRBJ2-1; v_call: TRBV4-2; d_call: -; cdr3_aa: CASSKGLGPQGEQFF; cdr3_nt: TGTGCCAGCAGCAAAGGGCTGGGCCCGCAGGGTGAGCAGTTCTTC
clone_size: -; j_call: TRBJ2-7; v_call: TRBV10-3; d_call: -; cdr3_aa: CAIGGNYEQYF; cdr3_nt: TGTGCCATCGGGGGGAACTACGAGCAGTACTTC
clone_size: -; j_call: TRBJ1-2; v_call: TRBV6-5; d_call: -; cdr3_aa: CASRASGARDGYTF; cdr3_nt: TGTGCCAGCAGAGCCTCGGGGGCGAGGGATGGCTACACCTTC
clone_size: -; j_call: TRBJ2-1; v_call: TRBV24-1; d_call: -; cdr3_aa: CATSDQHRKAREQFF; cdr3_nt: TGTGCCACCAGTGATCAACATCGGAAGGCCAGAGAGCAGTTCTTC
clone_size: -; j_call: TRBJ1-6; v_call: TRBV27; d_call: TRBD1; cdr3_aa: CASSPQGRINSPLHF; cdr3_nt: TGTGCCAGCAGTCCACAGGGGAGAATTAATTCACCCCTCCACTTT
clone_size: -; j_call: TRBJ2-1; v_call: TRBV15; d_call: TRBD1; cdr3_aa: CATSRPGDRAYNEQFF; cdr3_nt: TGTGCCACCAGCAGACCAGGGGACAGGGCTTACAATGAGCAGTTCTTC
clone_size: -; j_call: TRBJ2-5; v_call: TRBV19; d_call: -; cdr3_aa: CASSITTGQAAQYF; cdr3_nt: TGTGCCAGTAGTATTACCACGGGGCAGGCGGCCCAGTACTTC
clone_size: -; j_call: TRBJ2-3; v_call: TRBV5-1; d_call: -; cdr3_aa: CASQAGGPDTQYF; cdr3_nt: TGCGCCAGCCAAGCTGGGGGGCCAGATACGCAGTATTTT
clone_size: -; j_call: TRBJ1-2; v_call: TRBV9; d_call: -; cdr3_aa: CASSVVSGAVGTGYTF; cdr3_nt: TGTGCCAGCAGCGTAGTATCCGGCGCTGTGGGGACCGGCTACACCTTC
clone_size: -; j_call: TRBJ2-1; v_call: TRBV5-1; d_call: -; cdr3_aa: CASSLGQDYNEQFF; cdr3_nt: TGCGCCAGCAGCTTGGGGCAGGACTACAATGAGCAGTTCTTC
clone_size: -; j_call: TRBJ2-1; v_call: TRBV7-2; d_call: TRBD1; cdr3_aa: CASSIGTGEQFF; cdr3_nt: TGTGCCAGCAGCATAGGGACAGGTGAGCAGTTCTTC
clone_size: few; j_call: TRBJ1-1; v_call: TRBV10-2; d_call: -; cdr3_aa: CASSDWVGATFF; cdr3_nt: TGCGCCAGCAGTGACTGGGTCGGCGCGACTTTCTTT